Listed here is a single T cell receptor beta chain. The antigen remains unidentified. This sample was included in a study of cytomegalovirus exposure and HLA in healthy donors. Regarding the study as a whole: Most observed TCR sequences were rare, whereas some public TCRs were detected in many donors. It was reportedly the case that the classifier diagnosed cytomegalovirus status with high specificity and sensitivity.

A roughly 120-subject validation cohort, separate from the roughly 700-subject first cohort, supplied the donors. The assay was immunoSEQ multiplex PCR, and TCRdb's table has in-frame clones only and misses some. The repertoire holds about 160,000 clones, with roughly 95% as singletons. J was trimmed by 5 bases and V by 2 bases; bases with no gene match: 4. The germline gives CDR1 SGHTA, CDR2 FQGNSA. CDR3 length: 16 residues. V is TRBV7-2 and J is TRBJ2-2, with TRBD2 matching 11 bases. This receptor was taken from a woman between 18 and 30 years old in good health and CMV-seronegative. Material for sequencing was PBMCs. The CDR3 region is CASSLQASGGTGELFF. DNA of the CDR3: TGTGCCAGCAGCTTACAAGCTAGCGGGGGGACCGGGGAGCTGTTTTTT.